Each of the 15 T cell receptor beta chains below was sequenced from the same sample in a study of T cell responses to AZD1222 COVID-19 vaccine. Some clones are missing from TCRdb's copy, which holds only in-frame ones; the method was immunoSEQ multiplex PCR. The sample includes around 100,000 clones, about 90% of them seen just once. This specimen was peripheral blood, taken on day 0 of AZD1222 vaccination. Receptor source: an adult in good health.

This rearrangement joins TRBV3-1 (or the pseudogene TRBV3-2) to TRBJ2-2; no definite D call. Trimming took off 1 base at V and 5 bases at J, with 8 bases between the two ends. Germline V gives CDR1 LGHDT, CDR2 YNNKEL (reference sequence). The length of the CDR3 is 14 residues. The CDR3 loop reads CASSQAGRTGELFF. The CDR3 DNA reads as TGTGCCAGCAGCCAAGCGGGTCGGACCGGGGAGCTGTTTTTT.

The rearrangement joins TRBV19 to TRBJ2-6, with 14 bases lining up with TRBD2. This CDR3 spans 17 amino acids. Germline lookup yields CDR1 LNHDA and CDR2 SQIVND (reference sequence). V was pared by 10 bases and J by 2 bases, with 7 bases of the junction left unmatched. The CDR3 bases are TGTGCCACGGGGGGACTAGCGGGAGCTCCTGGGGCCAACGTCCTGACTTTC. Protein sequence: CATGGLAGAPGANVLTF.

In this sample, this clone turned up a few times. This chain uses TRBV2 with TRBJ2-2; D may be TRBD2 (7 bases). The CDR3 spans 19 residues. V shed 10 bases and J shed 5 bases, with 32 bases lying between them. Germline V lookup: CDR1 SNHLY, CDR2 FYNNEI. The CDR3 DNA is TGTGCCATAGGACAGCTCATGGCTAGGGGGGGGTACAATACCGGGGAGCTGTTTTTT. Translation gives CAIGQLMARGGYNTGELFF.

V gene TRBV19 combines with J gene TRBJ1-2; TRBD1 matches 7 bases. Losses at the gene ends were 3 bases for V and 3 bases for J; bases not matched to a gene: 1. CDR1 and CDR2 (germline): LNHDA, SQIVND (reference sequence). The CDR3 covers 13 residues. The CDR3 loop reads CASSIDRDYGYTF. As DNA, the CDR3 is TGTGCCAGTAGTATCGACAGGGACTATGGCTACACCTTC.

The table lists this clone with a count of one. The chain combines TRBV5-1 with TRBJ2-5; no clear D gene. The V gene lost 3 bases and the J gene lost 5 bases, with 8 bases spanning the gap. Germline V gene data show CDR1 as SGHRS and CDR2 as YFSETQ. The CDR3 runs 12 residues. In nucleotides, the CDR3 is TGCGCCAGCAGCTCCACCGGGGAGACCCAGTACTTC. Translating gives CASSSTGETQYF.

V gene TRBV4-2 combines with J gene TRBJ1-2, with TRBD1 as a possible D gene (6 bases). V lost 0 bases, J lost 6 bases, and 17 bases lay in between. The germline CDR1 and CDR2 sequences are LGHNA and YNFKEQ. The CDR3 is 16 amino acids. CDR3 sequence reads: CASSQDSASGDDGYTF. The DNA of the CDR3 is TGTGCCAGCAGCCAAGATTCCGCCTCAGGGGATGATGGCTACACCTTC.

This chain joins TRBV9 and TRBJ1-1; D is uncertain. The ends were cut back, 0 bases at V and 9 bases at J, with 15 bases in the middle. The CDR3 loop spans 14 amino acids. The germline V gene has CDR1 SGDLS and CDR2 YYNGEE. The CDR3 coding sequence is TGTGCCAGCAGCGTAGCGGAAAACGGGAGGAAAGCTTTCTTT. Amino acid sequence: CASSVAENGRKAFF.

J is TRBJ2-5 and V is TRBV28; D call uncertain. V shed 2 bases and J shed 7 bases, with 11 bases lying between them. The CDR3 extends over 13 amino acids. Germline V gene data show CDR1 as MDHEN and CDR2 as SYDVKM. DNA of the CDR3: TGTGCCAGCAGTTTAAGTGGGAAGTCGACCCAGTACTTC. It encodes CASSLSGKSTQYF.

The V gene is TRBV5-1, the J gene TRBJ2-5, with D perhaps TRBD2 (5 bases). Trimming shortened V by 4 bases and J by 4 bases, and 14 bases separated the two germline ends. The CDR3 contains 14 residues. In germline, CDR1 is SGHRS, CDR2 YFSETQ. The CDR3 loop reads CASSPSPLGETQYF. DNA for the CDR3: TGCGCCAGCAGCCCTAGCCCATTGGGAGAGACCCAGTACTTC.

This clone has just one count. The gene calls are TRBV5-1 and TRBJ2-7; 9 nucleotides agree with TRBD1. The CDR3 totals 13 residues. The V and J ends lost 10 bases and 5 bases, in that order; junction bases with no gene match: 10. Germline V CDR1 and CDR2: SGHRS, YFSETQ. The CDR3 DNA reads as TGCGCCGGCTCCGGGACAGGGATCCACGAGCAGTACTTC. Translating it yields CAGSGTGIHEQYF. Based on the CDR3 plus reference TRBV5-1 and TRBJ2-7, the full variable domain is KAGVTQTPRYLIKTRGQQVTLSCSPISGHRSVSWYQQTPGQGLQFLFEYFSETQRNKGNFPGRFSGRQFSNSRSEMNVSTLELGDSALYLCAGSGTGIHEQYFGPGTRLTVT.

CDR3 nucleotides: TGTGCCAGCAGTCCACGGACAGGGAGCAATGAGCAGTTCTTC. It codes for CASSPRTGSNEQFF. The rearrangement uses TRBV6-6 and TRBJ2-1, with 8 positions matching TRBD1. This CDR3 region has 14 residues. J lost 6 bases, V lost 5 bases, and 6 bases had no gene match. Germline V gene data show CDR1 as MNHNY and CDR2 as SVGAGI (reference sequence).

V and J are TRBV27 and TRBJ2-3; 11 positions agree with TRBD2. V shed 4 bases and J 0 bases; nucleotides not matched to a gene: 12. In germline, CDR1 is MNHEY, CDR2 SMNVEV (reference sequence). The CDR3 sequence is 19 residues long. The CDR3 is CASSSLGTSGGGSTDTQYF. The DNA of the CDR3 is TGTGCCAGCAGTTCCCTCGGGACTAGCGGAGGGGGTAGCACAGATACGCAGTATTTT.

V and J are TRBV7-9 and TRBJ2-1; the match to TRBD1 covers 12 bases. The CDR3 has 17 residues. Trimming removed 5 bases from V and 8 bases from J; junction bases left unmatched: 13. Germline V gene sequence: CDR1 SEHNR, CDR2 FQNEAQ (reference sequence). Here the CDR3 DNA reads TGTGCCAGCAGCGTATTAACCGGGACAGGGGGCATCGATGAGCAGTTCTTC. This codes for CASSVLTGTGGIDEQFF.

J is TRBJ2-3 and V is TRBV19, with TRBD2 matching over 7 bases. Germline CDR1 and CDR2: LNHDA and SQIVND (reference sequence). Trimming removed 6 bases from V and 0 bases from J; junction bases left unmatched: 6. The CDR3 is 15 amino acids. CDR3: CASSSLGGSTDTQYF. CDR3 in DNA: TGTGCCAGTAGCTCCCTGGGGGGGAGCACAGATACGCAGTATTTT.

The chain links TRBV6-1 to TRBJ2-5; D remains unclear. The germline V gene encodes CDR1 MNHNS and CDR2 SASEGT. The CDR3 runs to 13 residues. Trimming took off 3 bases at V and 3 bases at J, with 8 bases between the two ends. CDR3 nucleotides: TGTGCCAGCAGTGAGCCCGCGAAAGAGACCCAGTACTTC. It is translated as CASSEPAKETQYF.